This note documents a single T cell receptor beta chain sequence. The antigen is unknown. A junction boundary mismatches the germline segment, possibly from a read error. TCRdb's table, derived via immunoSEQ multiplex PCR, lists solely in-frame clones and lacks some. Seen here are 90,000 or so clones, 85% to 90% observed once, and the top ten hold approximately 0.3%. The V gene's germline CDR1 is LGHNA and CDR2 YNFKEQ. This CDR3 region has 14 residues. These data come from a study of OX40 agonist ivuxolimab in advanced cancers. Study-wide background: Patients in the trial were receiving intravenous ivuxolimab every 2 weeks, at doses of 0.01 to 10 mg/kg. The dose-escalation cohort was over 65% male, with a mean age of around 60 years, ranging roughly 23 to 79. Broader study findings: Antigens targeted by the expanded peripheral T cells were not determined. CD4+ and CD8+ blood T cells expanded clonally by week 6 at 0.1 to 3.0 mg/kg.

The chain has TRBV4-2 and TRBJ2-7; maybe TRBD1 (5 bases). The source is an adult with an advanced solid tumor such as melanoma, head and neck, liver or kidney cancer. The sample here was CD4+ or CD8+ T cells sorted from blood, taken in a trial of the OX40 agonist ivuxolimab. This CDR3 is CASSEEWGPYEQYF. CDR3 nucleotides: TGTGCCAGCAGCGAAGAGTGGGGCCCCTACGAGCAGTACTTC.